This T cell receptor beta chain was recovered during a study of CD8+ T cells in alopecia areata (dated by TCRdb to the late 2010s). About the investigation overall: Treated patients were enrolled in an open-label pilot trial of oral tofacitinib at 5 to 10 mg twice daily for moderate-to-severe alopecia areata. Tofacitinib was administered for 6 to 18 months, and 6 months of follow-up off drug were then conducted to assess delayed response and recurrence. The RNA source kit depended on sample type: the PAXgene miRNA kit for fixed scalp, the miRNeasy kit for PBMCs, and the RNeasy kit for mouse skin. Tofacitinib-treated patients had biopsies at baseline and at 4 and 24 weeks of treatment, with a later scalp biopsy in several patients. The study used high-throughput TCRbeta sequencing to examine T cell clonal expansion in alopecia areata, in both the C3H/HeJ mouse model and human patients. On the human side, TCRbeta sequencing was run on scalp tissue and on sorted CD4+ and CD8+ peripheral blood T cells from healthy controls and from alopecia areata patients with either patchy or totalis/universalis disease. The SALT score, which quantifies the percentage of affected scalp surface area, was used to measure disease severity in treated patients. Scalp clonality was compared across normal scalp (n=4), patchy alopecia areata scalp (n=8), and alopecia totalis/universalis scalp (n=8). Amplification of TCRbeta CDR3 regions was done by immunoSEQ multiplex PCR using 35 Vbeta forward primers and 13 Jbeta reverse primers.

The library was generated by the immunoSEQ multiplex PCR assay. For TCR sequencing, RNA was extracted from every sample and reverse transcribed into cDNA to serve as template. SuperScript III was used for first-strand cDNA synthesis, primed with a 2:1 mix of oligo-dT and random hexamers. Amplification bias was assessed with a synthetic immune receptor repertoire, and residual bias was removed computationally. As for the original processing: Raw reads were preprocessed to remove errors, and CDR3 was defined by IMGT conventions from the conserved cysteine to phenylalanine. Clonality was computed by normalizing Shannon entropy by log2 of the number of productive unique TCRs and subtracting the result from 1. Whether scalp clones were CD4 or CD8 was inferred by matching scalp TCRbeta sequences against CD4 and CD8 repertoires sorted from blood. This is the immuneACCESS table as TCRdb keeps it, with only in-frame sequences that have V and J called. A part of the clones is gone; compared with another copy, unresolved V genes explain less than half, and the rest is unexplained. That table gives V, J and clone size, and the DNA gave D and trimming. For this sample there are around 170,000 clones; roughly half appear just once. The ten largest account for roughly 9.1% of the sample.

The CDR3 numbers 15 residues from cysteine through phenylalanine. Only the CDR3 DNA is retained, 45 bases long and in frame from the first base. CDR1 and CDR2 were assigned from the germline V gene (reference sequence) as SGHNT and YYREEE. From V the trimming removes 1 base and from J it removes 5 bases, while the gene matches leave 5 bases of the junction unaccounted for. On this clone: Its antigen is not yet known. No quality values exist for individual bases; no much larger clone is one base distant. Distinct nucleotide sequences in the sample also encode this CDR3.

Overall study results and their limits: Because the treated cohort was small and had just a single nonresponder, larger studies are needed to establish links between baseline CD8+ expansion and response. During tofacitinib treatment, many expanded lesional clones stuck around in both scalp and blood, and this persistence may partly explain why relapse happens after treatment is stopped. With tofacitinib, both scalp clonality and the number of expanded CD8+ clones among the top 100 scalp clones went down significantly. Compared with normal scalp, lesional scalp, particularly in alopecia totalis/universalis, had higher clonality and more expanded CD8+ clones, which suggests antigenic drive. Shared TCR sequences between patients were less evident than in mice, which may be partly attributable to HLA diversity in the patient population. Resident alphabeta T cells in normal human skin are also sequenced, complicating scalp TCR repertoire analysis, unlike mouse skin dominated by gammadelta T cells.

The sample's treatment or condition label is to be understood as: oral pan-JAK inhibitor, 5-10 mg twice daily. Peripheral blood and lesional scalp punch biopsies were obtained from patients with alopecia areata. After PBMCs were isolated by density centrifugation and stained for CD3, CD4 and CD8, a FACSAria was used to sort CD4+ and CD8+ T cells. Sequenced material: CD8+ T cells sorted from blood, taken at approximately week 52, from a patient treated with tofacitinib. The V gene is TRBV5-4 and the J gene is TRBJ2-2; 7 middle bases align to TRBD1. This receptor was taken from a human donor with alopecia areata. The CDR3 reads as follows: CASSLKGGGTGELFF. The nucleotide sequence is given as TGTGCCAGCAGCTTGAAAGGGGGCGGTACCGGGGAGCTGTTTTTT.